Listed below are T cell receptor beta chains from one sample, sequenced in a study of CD4+ T cells in melanoma. Some clones are missing from TCRdb's copy, which holds only in-frame ones; the method was immunoSEQ multiplex PCR. The sample contains 9,500 to 13,000 clones, approximately 78% of which appear only once. Specimen: cells from a culture (not recorded whether cultured in vitro). Every receptor here comes from a human donor with melanoma. Both conserved end residues are part of each CDR3. The D gene is left open where the match is weak. Clone size, where shown, is once, few, many, or a class for clones that have expanded.

V gene,J gene,D gene,clone size,CDR3 protein,CDR3 DNA
TRBV28,TRBJ1-1,TRBD1,few,CASSLWDRVSTEAFF,TGTGCCAGCAGTTTGTGGGACAGGGTAAGCACTGAAGCTTTCTTT
TRBV19,TRBJ2-1,TRBD1,.,CASSKEGGGYNEQFF,TGTGCCAGTAGTAAGGAAGGGGGCGGATACAATGAGCAGTTCTTC
TRBV19,TRBJ1-1,.,.,CASKRMNTEAFF,TGTGCCAGTAAGAGGATGAACACTGAAGCTTTCTTT
TRBV29-1,TRBJ1-2,.,.,CSAGGGRSTENGYTF,TGCAGCGCTGGGGGGGGGCGGTCGACTGAGAATGGCTACACCTTC
TRBV19,TRBJ2-3,TRBD2,few,CASRGERGTSTDTQYF,TGTGCCAGCCGGGGGGAGCGGGGGACTAGCACAGATACGCAGTATTTT
TRBV12-3/TRBV12-4,TRBJ1-2,.,.,CARNRFYGYTF,TGTGCCAGAAACAGGTTCTATGGCTACACCTTC
TRBV29-1,TRBJ1-1,TRBD1,.,CSVWDRDTEAFF,TGCAGCGTCTGGGACAGAGACACTGAAGCTTTCTTT
TRBV30,TRBJ1-1,.,.,CAFLRQGYTEAFF,TGTGCCTTCTTGCGGCAGGGGTATACTGAAGCTTTCTTT
TRBV2,TRBJ2-7,.,.,CASSVPLGYEQYF,TGTGCCAGCAGTGTCCCCCTCGGCTACGAGCAGTACTTC
TRBV19,TRBJ1-5,.,few,CASSVGWQPQHF,TGTGCCAGTAGTGTGGGGTGGCAGCCCCAGCATTTT
TRBV7-9,TRBJ2-7,.,.,CASSFGSYEQYF,TGTGCCAGCAGCTTCGGATCCTACGAGCAGTACTTC
TRBV18,TRBJ1-5,.,.,CASSPGPDQPQHF,TGTGCCAGCTCACCAGGGCCCGATCAGCCCCAGCATTTT
TRBV2,TRBJ2-7,.,.,CASSLRKSSYEQYF,TGTGCCAGCAGTCTCCGAAAGAGCTCCTACGAGCAGTACTTC
TRBV19,TRBJ2-1,TRBD2,.,CASSGLAGNNEQFF,TGTGCCAGTAGTGGACTAGCGGGGAACAATGAGCAGTTCTTC
TRBV2,TRBJ2-7,.,.,CASRHLQGMGYEQYF,TGTGCCAGCAGACACCTTCAGGGCATGGGCTACGAGCAGTACTTC
TRBV19,TRBJ1-6,TRBD1,once,CASKDRGSSPLHF,TGTGCCAGTAAGGACAGGGGGAGTTCACCCCTCCACTTT
TRBV11-2,TRBJ2-3,TRBD1,.,CASSNRTGTGTDF,TGTGCCAGCAGCAACCGAACCGGGACAGGGACGGATTTT
TRBV4-2,TRBJ2-7,TRBD2,.,CASSQVSSIVPSGVSYEQYF,TGTGCCAGCAGCCAAGTTTCGTCTATAGTACCTAGCGGGGTCTCCTACGAGCAGTACTTC
TRBV9,TRBJ1-3,.,.,CASSVDRDSGNTIYF,TGTGCCAGCAGCGTAGACAGGGACTCTGGAAACACCATATATTTT
TRBV30,TRBJ1-2,.,once,CAWSVREHGYYGYTF,TGTGCCTGGAGTGTACGAGAACACGGCTACTATGGCTACACCTTC